The present TCR beta chain was sequenced within a study of monozygotic twins with inflammatory bowel disease. This CDR3 is built from 15 residues. Looked up from germline, CDR1 is MNHNS and CDR2 is SASEGT. The authors made each sample's cDNA in eight separate reactions. No DNA is given; TCRdb re-called the 5' RACE reads and lists each CDR3 protein once. This table holds fewer than 450,000 distinct CDR3 sequences. Specimen: blood. This sequence originates from a human donor with ulcerative colitis or Crohn's disease, or a healthy co-twin of an affected twin (not recorded which). The chain employs TRBV6-1 and TRBJ1-1; TCRdb's D call, TRBD1, is unchecked because there is no DNA. CDR3 amino acids: CASREPTGASTEAFF.